The clone carrying this T cell receptor (beta chain) was seen only a few times. The antigen is undetermined. The length of the CDR3 is 14 residues. The ends were cut back, 5 bases at V and 0 bases at J, with 14 bases in the middle. CDR1 is SQVTM, CDR2 ANQGSEA, per germline. The record originates from a study of cytomegalovirus exposure and HLA in healthy donors. Study-wide results and limits: The authors judged a highly shared variant cluster likely a sequencing artifact. Presence/absence analyses took donor sequencing depth as roughly uniform. Earlier analysis found most TCR beta V segments productive about 87% or about 30% of the time. When the data were analyzed later, several of the most significant clusters appeared to be linked to common viral pathogens.

This PCR relied on a set of 60 Vbeta primers and 13 Jbeta primers. Clones were sequenced by immunoSEQ multiplex PCR, and TCRdb holds only the in-frame ones, with some missing. This sample has tens of thousands of clones, with roughly two thirds found just once. The receptor was isolated from a man aged 45-65 years in good health and CMV-seronegative. The sample comprised PBMCs. V usage is TRBV29-1 and J usage is TRBJ2-7; perhaps TRBD2 as D (5 bases). The CDR3 here is CSVIGVGSSYEQYF. The CDR3 coding sequence is TGCAGCGTTATTGGGGTAGGGAGCTCCTACGAGCAGTACTTC.